Following are 31 T cell receptor beta chains from one sample sequenced in a study of cytomegalovirus exposure and HLA in healthy donors. Researchers ran the PCR with 60 Vbeta and 13 Jbeta primers. Produced via immunoSEQ multiplex PCR; TCRdb's table is partial and in-frame only. In the table there are around 160,000 clones, 60% to 80% of which are singletons. The specimen sequenced was PBMCs. These TCRs come from a woman aged 40 to 49 in good health and CMV-seropositive.

The V gene is TRBV4-2, the J gene TRBJ1-6; the match to TRBD1 covers 7 bases. The CDR3 is 16 residues long. The ends lost 4 bases at V and 5 bases at J; junction bases unmatched: 8. Per germline, CDR1 LGHNA and CDR2 YNFKEQ. CDR3 in DNA: TGTGCCAGCAGCCCATACCAAGACAGGGATAATTCACCCCTCCACTTT. Amino acid sequence: CASSPYQDRDNSPLHF.

This clone was counted a single time. This rearrangement joins TRBV15 to TRBJ2-7; 11 bases line up with TRBD2. Germline loops: CDR1 LNHNV, CDR2 YYDKDF (reference sequence). V trimming: 4 bases; J trimming: 0 bases; junction bases outside the gene matches: 5. The CDR3 has 16 amino acids. CDR3 sequence (DNA): TGTGCCACCAGCAAGGGGACTAGCGGATACTCCTACGAGCAGTACTTC. This translates into CATSKGTSGYSYEQYF.

This clone showed up just once. The chain is built from TRBV7-2 and TRBJ1-1, with TRBD1 matching 11 bases. V lost 6 bases to trimming and J lost 10 bases; unmatched junction nucleotides: 10. The germline V gene has CDR1 SGHTA and CDR2 FQGNSA. This CDR3 has 14 residues. The CDR3 sequence is CASRTGTGGQVAFF. CDR3 DNA sequence: TGTGCCAGCAGAACCGGGACAGGGGGTCAGGTAGCTTTCTTT.

A single count supports this clone. This chain connects TRBV20-1 to TRBJ1-2; D perhaps matches TRBD1 (5 bases). The CDR3 sequence is 10 residues long. Germline CDR1 reads DFQATT; CDR2 reads SNEGSKA (reference sequence). V was pared by 6 bases and J by 4 bases, with 6 bases between. Here the CDR3 DNA reads TGCAGTGCGGACACCTATGGCTACACCTTC. This gives the protein CSADTYGYTF.

The J gene is TRBJ2-3, the V gene TRBV11-2; weak D call: TRBD2 (5 bases). Per the germline V gene, CDR1 is SGHAT and CDR2 is FQNNGV. The CDR3 contains 15 residues. V gave up 0 bases and J gave up 4 bases, with 11 bases separating them. For the CDR3, the DNA is TGTGCCAGCAGCTTAGACCTGGGAGCACCAGATACGCAGTATTTT. Protein: CASSLDLGAPDTQYF.

The rearrangement uses TRBV5-6 and TRBJ2-5; weak D call: TRBD2 (5 bases). Germline V lookup: CDR1 SGHDT, CDR2 YYEEEE. There are 13 residues in the CDR3. The V end was cut by 3 bases, the J end by 1 base, with 7 bases between. The CDR3: CASSSGFQETQYF. Here the CDR3 DNA reads TGTGCCAGCAGCTCGGGATTCCAAGAGACCCAGTACTTC.

V and J are TRBV25-1 and TRBJ1-4; D ambiguous. The CDR3 is 15 amino acids. Trimming removed 4 bases from V and 0 bases from J, with 9 bases in between. Germline lookup yields CDR1 MGHDK and CDR2 SYGVNS. CDR3 DNA: TGTGCCAGCAGTGCCTCGGAGGCAACTAATGAAAAACTGTTTTTT. Its translation is CASSASEATNEKLFF.

The CDR3 nucleotides read TGTGCCAGCAGCCGACTAGCGTTTTACGAGCAGTACTTC. Translating gives CASSRLAFYEQYF. V and J are TRBV7-9 and TRBJ2-7; 8 bases are a match to TRBD2. The CDR3 contains 13 residues. CDR1 is SEHNR, CDR2 FQNEAQ, per germline (reference sequence). Germline trimming cut 5 bases from V and 4 bases from J; bases unmatched to any gene: 4.

The genes are TRBV5-1 and TRBJ1-4; possible D gene TRBD1, 5 bases. Trimming removed 4 bases at V and 3 bases at J, with 10 bases between. This CDR3 has 14 amino acids. Germline V gives CDR1 SGHRS, CDR2 YFSETQ. In DNA, the CDR3 is TGCGCCAGCAGCCTCGACAGTCCTAATGAAAAACTGTTTTTT. Translated: CASSLDSPNEKLFF. The variable domain in full, completed from reference TRBV5-1 and TRBJ1-4, reads KAGVTQTPRYLIKTRGQQVTLSCSPISGHRSVSWYQQTPGQGLQFLFEYFSETQRNKGNFPGRFSGRQFSNSRSEMNVSTLELGDSALYLCASSLDSPNEKLFFGSGTQLSVL.

The V gene is TRBV6-5, the J gene TRBJ2-7; 9 bases are a match to TRBD1. The CDR3 spans 15 residues. The germline V gene has CDR1 MNHEY and CDR2 SVGAGI. V lost 7 bases and J lost 3; bases outside the gene matches: 10. The CDR3 DNA follows: TGTGCCAGCACTCCACCGGGACAGGGACACTACGAGCAGTACTTC. Its translation is CASTPPGQGHYEQYF.

This sequence joins TRBV11-2 and TRBJ2-5; 8 positions agree with TRBD1. From germline, CDR1 is SGHAT and CDR2 FQNNGV. The CDR3 length is 14 residues. J lost 5 bases, V lost 5 bases, and 7 bases had no gene match. CDR3: CASSRQGFEETQYF. The DNA for the CDR3 is TGTGCCAGCAGCCGACAGGGGTTCGAGGAGACCCAGTACTTC. The full variable domain, rest sourced from reference TRBV11-2 and TRBJ2-5, is EAGVAQSPRYKIIEKRQSVAFWCNPISGHATLYWYQQILGQGPKLLIQFQNNGVVDDSQLPKDRFSAERLKGVDSTLKIQPAKLEDSAVYLCASSRQGFEETQYFGPGTRLLVL.

This chain links TRBV11-2 with TRBJ2-1; 12 positions match TRBD2. The CDR3 extends over 15 amino acids. Trimming at V came to 5 bases and at J to 4 bases, leaving 3 bases not matched to a gene. CDR1 SGHAT and CDR2 FQNNGV come from the germline V gene. For the CDR3, the DNA is TGTGCCAGCAGCCGCGGGACTAGCGGGTACAATGAGCAGTTCTTC. It translates to CASSRGTSGYNEQFF.

The rearrangement uses TRBV5-8 and TRBJ1-5; D is unresolved. V was shortened by 1 base and J by 3 bases, with 14 bases between the two germline ends. This CDR3 is built from 16 residues. The V gene's germline CDR1 is SGHTS and CDR2 YDEGEE. The CDR3 protein is CASSLKFPSPNQPQHF. Written as DNA, the CDR3 is TGTGCCAGCAGCTTGAAGTTCCCTAGCCCCAATCAGCCCCAGCATTTT.

For the CDR3, the DNA is TGCAGCGTGGCAACCGGGGATGGGGATAACTATGGCTACACCTTC. Amino acid sequence: CSVATGDGDNYGYTF. The chain uses TRBV29-1 and TRBJ1-2, with D uncertain. Trimming removed 6 bases from V and 1 base from J, with 18 bases in between. The CDR3 has 15 residues. Per the germline V gene, CDR1 is SQVTM and CDR2 is ANQGSEA.

This clone occurred once. The rearrangement links TRBV11-2 to TRBJ2-7; TRBD2 matches at 7 bases. J lost 3 bases, V lost 10 bases, and 12 bases had no gene match. Germline assignment: CDR1 SGHAT and CDR2 FQNNGV. The CDR3 totals 14 residues. Written as DNA, the CDR3 is TGTGCCACAAGCGGGGCCGCCTCCGGCTACGAGCAGTACTTC. Protein product: CATSGAASGYEQYF.

V is TRBV6-1 and J is TRBJ2-7; 7 bases agree with TRBD1. CDR3 length: 14 residues. V trimming: 7 bases; J trimming: 3 bases; junction bases outside the gene matches: 9. CDR1 is MNHNS and CDR2 is SASEGT in the germline V gene. The CDR3 loop reads CASTRQGTLYEQYF. CDR3 nucleotide sequence: TGTGCCAGCACCAGACAGGGTACCCTCTACGAGCAGTACTTC.

CDR3 loop: CASSLSLGAQNYNSPLHF. CDR3 DNA sequence: TGTGCCAGCAGCCTTAGCTTGGGAGCACAGAACTATAATTCACCCCTCCACTTT. The genes are TRBV7-2 and TRBJ1-6; D not resolved. V was cut by 5 bases and J by 3 bases, with 20 bases left in between. The germline CDR1 and CDR2 sequences are SGHTA and FQGNSA. The CDR3 spans 18 residues.

The chain joins TRBV5-1 to TRBJ2-5, with 10 nucleotides matching TRBD1. Germline-derived CDR1 and CDR2 are SGHRS and YFSETQ. Trimming at V came to 5 bases and at J to 1 base, leaving 2 bases not matched to a gene. The CDR3 extends over 14 amino acids. The CDR3 loop is CASRRTGGQETQYF. The DNA of the CDR3 is TGCGCCAGCAGACGGACAGGGGGCCAAGAGACCCAGTACTTC.

This chain uses TRBV5-1 with TRBJ2-7, with a tentative D call TRBD1 (6 bases). V lost 0 bases and J lost 2, with 15 bases in between. This CDR3 is built from 16 residues. The V gene's germline CDR1 is SGHRS and CDR2 YFSETQ. In DNA, the CDR3 is TGCGCCAGCAGCTTGGTAGGCGGCAGGGGAACCTACGAGCAGTACTTC. This translates into CASSLVGGRGTYEQYF.

The gene calls are TRBV7-3 and TRBJ1-6, with 10 bases identical to TRBD1. Germline lookup yields CDR1 SGHTA and CDR2 FQGTGA. V shed 3 bases and J 7 bases; nucleotides not matched to a gene: 6. The CDR3 is 16 residues long. CDR3 coding DNA: TGTGCCAGCAGCTTGACAGGGGGCGTAGAGAATTCACCCCTCCACTTT. It codes for CASSLTGGVENSPLHF.

The CDR3, as DNA: TGTGCCAGTAGTAACAGGGGTCTCGGGTCCTACGAGCAGTACTTC. This codes for CASSNRGLGSYEQYF. The V and J genes are TRBV19 and TRBJ2-7; 7 bases map to TRBD1. The CDR3 runs 15 residues. Germline lookup yields CDR1 LNHDA and CDR2 SQIVND (reference sequence). J lost 1 base, V lost 4 bases, and 7 bases had no gene match.

V usage is TRBV7-2 and J usage is TRBJ2-7; 14 nucleotides align to TRBD2. Germline lookup yields CDR1 SGHTA and CDR2 FQGNSA. This CDR3 comprises 16 residues. Unmatched junction bases numbered 6, after V lost 4 bases and J lost 4 bases. CDR3 region: CASSSPGLAGVYEQYF. CDR3 bases: TGTGCCAGCAGCTCCCCGGGACTAGCGGGGGTGTACGAGCAGTACTTC.

CDR3 DNA sequence: TGTGCCAGCACCCCACAGGGGACATCTCCACAATATGGCTACACCTTC. It specifies CASTPQGTSPQYGYTF. The chain couples TRBV5-4 to TRBJ1-2; 7 nucleotides match TRBD1. The germline V gene has CDR1 SGHNT and CDR2 YYREEE (reference sequence). V dropped 6 bases and J dropped 5; count of bases not matched to a gene: 16. The CDR3 runs 16 residues.

The V gene is TRBV5-4, the J gene TRBJ2-1, with D perhaps matching TRBD1 (5 bases). In germline, CDR1 is SGHNT, CDR2 YYREEE (reference sequence). The CDR3 has 18 amino acids. V shed 4 bases and J shed 0 bases, with 20 bases lying between them. CDR3 loop: CASSPRDSPSNSYNEQFF. CDR3 nucleotide sequence: TGTGCCAGCAGCCCACGCGACAGTCCCTCCAACTCCTACAATGAGCAGTTCTTC.

The chain couples TRBV7-9 to TRBJ1-4; 9 positions match TRBD1. With 3 bases clipped from V and 6 bases from J, the junction kept 2 bases outside the gene matches. The CDR3 is 14 residues long. Germline CDR1 is SEHNR and CDR2 is FQNEAQ (reference sequence). The CDR3 nucleotides read TGTGCCAGCAGCTTGGGACAGGGTTATGAAAAACTGTTTTTT. Translated, it gives CASSLGQGYEKLFF.

Details on this clone: The final CDR3 position lacks the conserved phenylalanine or tryptophan, pointing to a likely read error. No DNA is shown, since the ends of the CDR3 on it are uncertain; the CDR3 is the one TCRdb lists. The chain carries TRBV6-5 and TRBJ1-3; the table's D call TRBD1 went unverified against the DNA. CDR1 and CDR2 from the germline V gene are MNHEY and SVGAGI. The CDR3 has 11 residues if both end residues are counted. This CDR3 is CASRAPGTGFR.

The chain recombines TRBV12-5 with TRBJ2-7; 9 bases agree with TRBD2. Looked up from germline, CDR1 is LGHNT and CDR2 is FRNRAP. The V and J ends lost 8 bases and 2 bases, in that order; junction bases with no gene match: 7. The CDR3 has 14 residues. The chain's CDR3 is CASTPSGMPYEQYF. In DNA form, the CDR3 reads TGTGCTAGTACCCCTAGCGGGATGCCCTACGAGCAGTACTTC.

The chain joins TRBV11-2 to TRBJ1-1; a possible D gene is TRBD1 (5 bases). CDR3 size: 12 residues. In germline, CDR1 is SGHAT, CDR2 FQNNGV. The ends were cut back, 4 bases at V and 4 bases at J, with 7 bases in the middle. CDR3 protein: CASSSGGTEAFF. CDR3 in DNA: TGTGCCAGCAGCTCCGGGGGCACTGAAGCTTTCTTT.

The CDR3 DNA follows: TGTGCCAGCAGTGACAGGGACAGGCTCCACGAGCAGTACTTC. Amino acid sequence: CASSDRDRLHEQYF. The J gene is TRBJ2-7, the V gene TRBV25-1, with 8 nucleotides matching TRBD1. The J segment lost 5 bases and the V segment lost 3 bases, leaving 6 bases of the junction unmatched. In germline, CDR1 is MGHDK, CDR2 SYGVNS. The CDR3 has 14 amino acids.

To note about this clone: This CDR3 is also generated by other DNA sequences in the sample. This chain uses TRBV4-3 with TRBJ2-3; no firm D call. Trimming pared 1 base from V and 2 bases from J, leaving 7 bases between. Per the germline V gene, CDR1 is LGHNA and CDR2 is YSLEER. This CDR3 region has 14 residues. This CDR3 is CASSQGLNTDTQYF. The CDR3 nucleotides read TGCGCCAGCAGCCAAGGACTCAACACAGATACGCAGTATTTT.

V gene TRBV6-4 combines with J gene TRBJ2-2; weak D call: TRBD2 (5 bases). The germline V gene encodes CDR1 MRHNA and CDR2 SNTAGT. Trimming stripped 6 bases from V and 4 bases from J, with 15 bases between. CDR3 length equals 15 residues. The CDR3 protein is CASSLTSLTTGELFF. The CDR3 bases are TGTGCCAGCAGCCTTACTAGTTTGACCACCGGGGAGCTGTTTTTT.